The TCR beta chain described here comes from a study of blood T cell repertoires in COVID-19 (dated by TCRdb to 2018 to 2020). Regarding the study in general: Samples from collaborators originated in the United States, Italy and Spain and spanned both the acute and convalescent phases of COVID-19. The samples were drawn from two sources: the first 160 participants of the ongoing ImmuneRACE study, and approximately 1,300 subjects contributed by 6 global collaborators. The repertoires were made available in a free public database intended to serve as a resource for research on the immune response to SARS-CoV-2. Where available, HLA class I and class II types were taken from metadata supplied by the sample provider and were not determined by assay-based typing. Sample metadata almost always included a de-identified subject ID, COVID-19 status, age in years and sex. The dataset comprised deeply sampled blood TCRbeta repertoires from subjects exposed to, actively infected with, or recovered from COVID-19. The material from the prospective study consisted of cDNA or gDNA derived from T cells, B-cell-depleted T cells, or PBMCs. Results the study describes overall, beyond this receptor: Clinical and demographic metadata were provided uncurated, with the amount varying by source and participant.

The immunoSEQ Assay, a bias-controlled multiplex PCR, was used to amplify TCRbeta CDR3 regions from genomic DNA. The authors' analysis ran thus. Nucleated cell counts per sample were estimated from amplification of reference gene primers within the assay. To quantify the absolute abundance of each unique TCRbeta CDR3 rearrangement, sequence reads were collapsed and filtered. For each sample, productive Simpson clonality was calculated as the square root of Simpson's diversity index over productive rearrangements. As stored in TCRdb, this immuneACCESS dataset retains in-frame rearrangements with V and J assigned. A fraction of the clones does not appear; measured against another copy, unresolved V genes explain less than half of the discrepancy, and the remainder lacks a known reason. That table furnishes V, J and clone size, whereas the DNA furnished D and trimming. The sample includes 75,000 to 95,000 clones, with 90% observed a single time. Around 2.6% of the sample is taken by the ten largest.

The collaborating institutions used their own protocols to collect whole blood in K2EDTA tubes. For TCRbeta analysis, collaborators shipped samples as frozen whole blood, isolated PBMCs, or DNA extracted from either of those sample types. The CDR3 holds 12 amino acids from the cysteine to the phenylalanine. The sequence is cut down to CDR3 DNA, 36 bases in frame from base 1. V and J lose 4 bases and 7 bases, and a span of 10 bases separates them. Turning to this clone: There is no known antigen for this receptor. No base quality values were provided; no much bigger clone lies one nucleotide off.

Input material: peripheral blood. The V gene is TRBV12-3 or TRBV12-4 and the J gene is TRBJ2-5; the D gene is possibly TRBD2, with 7 bases matching. This TCR came from a human donor in a cohort sampled during active COVID-19. The CDR3 amino acid sequence is: CASSSRGGTQYF. The DNA sequence is as follows: TGTGCCAGCAGTTCAAGGGGGGGGACCCAGTACTTC.